This entry describes one T cell receptor beta chain. It lacks a known antigen. Per-base quality was not reported, and no clone a single base away is much larger than it. This specimen comes from a study of beta chain features in type 1 diabetes (dated by TCRdb to 2016 to 2019). Regarding the research as a whole: Mean age, gender distribution, total cell number and subset yield did not differ between patients and healthy donors. Naive and central memory subsets were obtained from all 30 or so donors, but regulatory and stem cell-like memory subsets were isolated from only 8 patients and roughly 8 healthy donors. The study compared the TCRB repertoires of sorted circulating CD4+ T cell subsets in recently diagnosed type 1 diabetes patients with those in matched healthy donors. A total of 85 million to 140 million sorted cells were examined across all samples, and a strong correlation was observed between cell number per subset and RNA yield.

The High Capacity cDNA Reverse Transcription Kit was used to reverse transcribe all of the isolated RNA, meaning that expressed TCRB transcripts were what got sequenced. Deep immunoSEQ sequencing was applied to naive, central memory and regulatory T cell samples, giving an average of about 3.7 million total reads per sample. Sorted cells were lysed in RLT buffer and RNA was extracted with DNase-treated RNeasy Micro or Mini kits, depending on cell number. To prevent cross-contamination, each cell subset was processed individually, whereas patient and healthy donor samples were processed jointly. The immunoSEQ multiplex PCR was used to amplify TCRB sequences from cDNA, yielding 87-bp fragments that span the CDR3 region. The amplicons were sequenced using the Illumina HiSeq platform. In the source study's methods: Synthetic template baselines were used to correct PCR bias computationally, reads within Hamming distance 2 were collapsed, and singletons that could not be merged were discarded. Reads were aligned to IMGT to assign V, D and J genes, CDR3 length, and insertions or deletions at six rearrangement sites. Clonotype counts were normalized to sorted cell number within each subset before computing true diversity and Gini coefficients with the tcR R package. The overlap coefficient, calculated on TCRB nucleotide sequences, was used to quantify repertoire sharing. Out-of-frame TCRB sequences from naive cells were analyzed as a proxy for the pre-selection repertoire. Imported from immuneACCESS, the table was reduced by TCRdb to in-frame sequences with V and J called. These copies leave out some clones; in studies compared against another copy, an unresolved V gene accounts for under half, and the cause of the remainder is not known. The V and J calls and clone size were taken over from that table, and D and trimming were inferred from the DNA. This sample holds 810,000 or so clones; 17% were observed only once. The biggest ten clones account for 0.023% of the sample.

Here is what the overall study found, with its caveats: A moderate but significant shortening of TCRB CDR3 length was observed in type 1 diabetes patients in all four CD4+ subsets. Patients with type 1 diabetes made fewer insertions and deleted more nucleotides at VDJ recombination sites, implying thymic rearrangement abnormalities. PCR may preferentially amplify shorter templates, but because patient and control samples were amplified and corrected together, any resulting skew would affect both groups equally. Because cDNA rather than genomic DNA was sequenced, highly expressing activated cells could have been over-represented, although no difference in activation and CD3 levels was found between groups. HLA sub-analyses involved small numbers of individuals, so any influence of HLA type on TCRB rearrangement remained unresolved. The naive, central memory and regulatory TCRB repertoires appeared to resemble one another more closely among patients than among healthy donors.

The CDR3 runs 15 residues from the cysteine to the phenylalanine. The read is trimmed to its CDR3 DNA, 45 bases read in frame from base 1. CDR1 and CDR2 (SGHNT, YYREEE) derive from the germline V gene (reference sequence). Cut back by 0 bases and 0 bases, the V and J ends lie 7 bases apart. Each donor gave one peripheral blood draw, approximately 110 mL on average, collected into heparinised tubes. Using a panel that included CD45RO, CCR7, CD25, CD127, CD95 and CD27, naive, central memory, regulatory and stem cell-like memory CD4+ T cells were sorted on a BD FACSAria II. Purity was above 98% for every sorted population. PBMCs were separated immediately by Lymphoprep density gradient centrifugation and were stained directly, without being cultured. Samples were stained and sorted in pairs, with one healthy donor and one patient per experiment, so that batch effects were minimized.

Input material: naive CD4+ T cells from blood. Taken with the paper, the label for cell subset or site translates to: true naive CD4+ T cells. The chain was built from TRBV5-4 and TRBJ1-3; no D gene is confidently identified. The sequence came from a woman in her late teens or twenties in good health. The bases read TGTGCCAGCAGCTTGGCCGGAAGCTCTGGAAACACCATATATTTT. Its translation is CASSLAGSSGNTIYF.